This is a list of T cell receptor beta chains from one sample in a study of blood T cells in healthy people across ages. TCRdb reprocessed the 5' RACE reads with MiXCR, giving one entry per CDR3 protein. The sample lists about 1.6 million distinct CDR3 sequences; roughly 32% were seen once. Sequenced input: blood. Receptor source: a woman aged 25 to 45 in good health. Each CDR3 is given with its conserved first and last residue.

v_call,j_call,cdr3_aa
TRBV7-9,TRBJ2-1,CASSLATSAGDYEQFF
TRBV3-1,TRBJ2-3,CASSQVPGGGGGTDTQYF
TRBV20-1,TRBJ2-1,CSAGEVAGAHEQFF
TRBV7-9,TRBJ1-1,CASSLDLGANTEAFF
TRBV12-3/TRBV12-4,TRBJ2-1,CASRGGTGGGTEQFF
TRBV20-1,TRBJ1-5,CSASGHQPQHF
TRBV28,TRBJ2-3,CASRHYVGKDTQYF
TRBV20-1,TRBJ2-1,CSARDPSHNEQFF
TRBV11-2,TRBJ2-4,CASSSRRGQVQYF
TRBV4-1,TRBJ2-7,CASSQDGGGSYEQYF
TRBV28,TRBJ2-5,CASSPSGTAQQETQYF
TRBV25-1,TRBJ1-1,CAITEGANTEAFF
TRBV7-8,TRBJ2-7,CASSGLTGGCNEQYF
TRBV4-2,TRBJ2-3,CASSQEGFSSGDTQYF
TRBV9,TRBJ1-1,CASSPYQSEAFF
TRBV2,TRBJ2-7,CASSSAGLYEQYF
TRBV6-1,TRBJ1-5,CASDDLRQGKTSQPQHF
TRBV29-1,TRBJ2-5,CSVEGPGKATLETQYF
TRBV20-1,TRBJ2-1,CSARGLAGGPNEQFF
TRBV10-3,TRBJ1-5,CAISEGGYQPQHF
TRBV5-1,TRBJ2-7,CASSAIPGGRASSYEQYF
TRBV6-2/TRBV6-3,TRBJ2-7,CASSPLTYEQYF
TRBV28,TRBJ2-1,CASSPREIADNEQFF
TRBV11-2,TRBJ1-1,CASSLLGTGGLLEAFF
TRBV25-1,TRBJ1-5,CASSQTGVGSNQPQHF
TRBV4-1,TRBJ2-5,CASSQDGTNSETQYF
TRBV28,TRBJ2-7,CASSPQTGAHEQYF
TRBV29-1,TRBJ2-3,CSVEDPFVGGSTDTQYF
TRBV7-2,-,CASSPDGGGAYEQYF
TRBV13,-,CASSLGLAEFQPPSYNEQYF
TRBV9,TRBJ2-3,CASSVGGRAGQSRRTDTQYF
TRBV29-1,TRBJ2-3,CSVVVPFTDTQYF
TRBV9,TRBJ2-7,CASSVEGHWSYEQYF
TRBV12-3/TRBV12-4,TRBJ1-4,CASSLWDRDEKLFF
TRBV4-1,TRBJ2-7,CASCVQCYEQYF
TRBV4-2,TRBJ2-5,CASSQDRNGETQYF
TRBV24-1,TRBJ2-3,CATSEVSPLTQYF
TRBV7-9,-,CASSPLGQDYYEQYF
TRBV29-1,TRBJ2-7,CSVDLTGYEQYF
TRBV29-1,TRBJ1-4,CSALEGGAEKLFF
TRBV29-1,TRBJ2-7,CSVGTGGTYEQYF
TRBV3-1,TRBJ2-7,CASSQDYRGSYEQYF
TRBV4-1,TRBJ1-6,CASSQVYRGDSPLHF